These 11 T cell receptor beta chains came from one sample sequenced in a study of CD8 T cells in ankylosing spondylitis. TCRdb reprocessed the 5' RACE reads via MiXCR and lists one record per CDR3 protein. The sample holds about 170,000 distinct CDR3 sequences, around 18% seen once. The sequenced sample consisted of blood, either unsorted or a sorted T cell fraction (not recorded which). The receptors stem from a male donor with ankylosing spondylitis or in good health (not recorded which).

The chain combines TRBV18 with TRBJ2-5, with TRBD1 identical over 8 bases. The CDR3 contains 15 residues. CDR1 and CDR2 (germline): KGHSH, LQKENI. Germline trimming cut 3 bases from V and 10 bases from J; bases unmatched to any gene: 13. DNA for the CDR3: TGTGCCAGCTCACCCAACACAGGGGGGACGGCGGACCAGTACTTC. Its protein product is CASSPNTGGTADQYF.

This clonotype was found many times. The CDR3, as DNA: TGTGCCAGCAGAGACCCCGACAGGGGGTCGTACAATGAGCAGTTCTTC. As protein: CASRDPDRGSYNEQFF. The chain is built from TRBV5-4 and TRBJ2-1; 9 positions agree with TRBD1. This CDR3 is 16 amino acids long. Trimming at V came to 5 bases and at J to 4 bases, leaving 10 bases not matched to a gene. Germline CDR1 reads SGHNT; CDR2 reads YYREEE (reference sequence).

The J gene is TRBJ2-2, the V gene TRBV5-1; perhaps TRBD2 as D (6 bases). Germline lookup yields CDR1 SGHRS and CDR2 YFSETQ. V dropped 4 bases and J dropped 4 bases, with 14 bases sitting between them. The CDR3 loop spans 15 amino acids. The CDR3 region has the DNA TGCGCCAGCAGCCCTGGGAGTAGCGGCACCGGGGAGCTGTTTTTT. This gives the protein CASSPGSSGTGELFF. Based on the CDR3 plus reference TRBV5-1 and TRBJ2-2, the full variable domain is KAGVTQTPRYLIKTRGQQVTLSCSPISGHRSVSWYQQTPGQGLQFLFEYFSETQRNKGNFPGRFSGRQFSNSRSEMNVSTLELGDSALYLCASSPGSSGTGELFFGEGSRLTVL.

The sample holds many counts of this clonotype. This chain joins TRBV5-1 and TRBJ2-7; no clear D. V was pared by 0 bases and J by 3 bases, with 22 bases between. Germline loops: CDR1 SGHRS, CDR2 YFSETQ. The CDR3 totals 18 residues. CDR3 amino acids: CASSLGVAIAPYNYEQYF. The CDR3 DNA reads TGCGCCAGCAGCTTGGGTGTAGCAATCGCTCCTTATAACTACGAGCAGTACTTC.

CDR3 coding DNA: TGCGCCAGCAGCCAAGTCGCAAACCTCTACGAGCAGTACTTC. This codes for CASSQVANLYEQYF. This rearrangement joins TRBV4-1 to TRBJ2-7; D unresolved. Trimming took 1 base from V and 3 from J, leaving 10 bases between them. There are 14 residues in the CDR3. Germline loops: CDR1 MGHRA, CDR2 YSYEKL.

Concerning this clonotype itself: Germline is not matched at one junction end, which may reflect a read error. The rearrangement links TRBV5-1 to TRBJ2-7; the match to TRBD1 covers 8 bases. Germline V gene lookup returns CDR1 SGHRS and CDR2 YFSETQ. This CDR3 spans 15 amino acids. Here the CDR3 reads CTSSFRDRSTYEQYF. DNA for the CDR3: TGCACCAGCAGCTTCCGGGACAGGTCAACCTACGAGCAGTACTTC.

This chain links TRBV5-1 with TRBJ1-5, with TRBD1 identical over 8 bases. The CDR3 is made up of 15 amino acids. The V gene's germline CDR1 is SGHRS and CDR2 YFSETQ. V shed 2 bases and J 4 bases; nucleotides not matched to a gene: 5. The CDR3 protein is CASSLTGGPNQPQHF. The CDR3 DNA reads as TGCGCCAGCAGCTTAACAGGGGGGCCAAATCAGCCCCAGCATTTT.

The rearrangement joins TRBV14 to TRBJ1-1, with D possibly matching TRBD1 (5 bases). The V gene's germline CDR1 is SGHDN and CDR2 FVKESK. This CDR3 contains 13 residues. The V end lost 5 bases, the J end lost 3 bases, and 10 bases lay between the germline ends. The CDR3 nucleotides read TGTGCCAGCAGCATAACCAGGGACACTGAAGCTTTCTTT. Residues: CASSITRDTEAFF.

The sample holds a few counts of this clonotype. The chain recombines TRBV15 with TRBJ1-2; D gene ambiguous. Germline V CDR1 and CDR2: LNHNV, YYDKDF (reference sequence). CDR3 length equals 14 residues. Trimming stripped 0 bases from V and 4 bases from J, with 9 bases between. CDR3 loop: CATSRDLGTYGYTF. The DNA of the CDR3 is TGTGCCACCAGCAGAGATCTGGGAACCTATGGCTACACCTTC.

The J gene is TRBJ2-3, the V gene TRBV20-1; D possibly corresponds to TRBD2 (5 bases). The length of the CDR3 is 13 residues. The V gene's germline CDR1 is DFQATT and CDR2 SNEGSKA (reference sequence). With 1 base removed from V and 5 bases from J, the gap between germline ends came to 10 bases. The CDR3 protein is CSARVRREDTQYF. The CDR3 DNA reads TGCAGTGCTAGAGTGAGACGGGAAGATACGCAGTATTTT.

The J gene is TRBJ2-7, the V gene TRBV2; D remains unclear. Germline V lookup: CDR1 SNHLY, CDR2 FYNNEI. The CDR3 spans 14 residues. Trimming left V 5 bases short and J 0 bases short, with 11 bases between. The CDR3 DNA reads as TGTGCCAGCAGTAGGGCAGGAAGCTCCTACGAGCAGTACTTC. As protein: CASSRAGSSYEQYF.